These T cell receptor beta chains were read from a single sample in a study of brain T cells in children with intractable seizures. Method: immunoSEQ multiplex PCR; TCRdb's copy keeps in-frame clones and lacks some. The data hold about 340,000 clones, with over 90% observed a single time. Sequencing used peripheral blood, obtained roughly 5 months after surgery. Source of these receptors: a boy under three years old with tuberous sclerosis and intractable seizures. Each CDR3 is given without its conserved first and last residue. D genes are given only for firm matches.

D: TRBD1; length: 13; V: TRBV19; CDR3: ASRSNRGSREKLF
D: -; length: 11; V: TRBV7-3; CDR3: ASSADGSRGYT
D: -; length: 14; V: TRBV5-6; CDR3: ASSLVGAGSGNTIY
D: -; length: 10; V: TRBV9; CDR3: ASSVAGYGYT
D: TRBD1; length: 13; V: TRBV4-1; CDR3: ASSQEGQGASPLH
D: -; length: 13; V: TRBV7-9; CDR3: ASSLGWRDTYEQY
D: -; length: 11; V: TRBV3-1/TRBV3-2; CDR3: ASSAGRSYEQY
D: -; length: 12; V: TRBV19; CDR3: ASSIPTDDTEAF
D: -; length: 13; V: TRBV19; CDR3: ASSIFDGFNQPQH
D: TRBD1; length: 13; V: TRBV5-1; CDR3: ASSQTQGVNTEAF
D: -; length: 17; V: TRBV21-1; CDR3: ASSKEEKNRREGNNEQF
D: -; length: 11; V: TRBV7-2; CDR3: ASSLSPYNEQF
D: TRBD1; length: 12; V: TRBV27; CDR3: ASNPQGIPGELF
D: -; length: 9; V: TRBV28; CDR3: ASSFPKGQF